This TCR beta chain was recovered during a study of blood T cell repertoires in COVID-19. Study-wide background: The study drew acute and convalescent COVID-19 samples from the United States, Italy and Spain. The cDNA or gDNA used as material had been derived from T cells, B-cell-depleted T cells, or PBMCs.

The length of the CDR3 is 13 residues. V lost 2 bases and J lost 7, with 11 bases in between. Germline V lookup: CDR1 MNHEY, CDR2 SVGAGI. In the original processing: Amplification of reference gene primers provided the estimated nucleated cell counts. TCRdb's copy holds only in-frame clones and misses some; the assay was immunoSEQ multiplex PCR. V, J and clone size reflect that table, while D and trimming were determined from the DNA. The profile shows approximately 60,000 clones, roughly 85% of them singletons. Sequenced input: peripheral blood. This receptor was taken from a human donor in a cohort sampled during active COVID-19. V is TRBV6-5 and J is TRBJ1-2, with a possible D match to TRBD1 (5 bases). Here the CDR3 reads CASSYGREGGYTF. The CDR3 DNA follows: TGTGCCAGCAGTTACGGCAGGGAGGGTGGCTACACCTTC.